The present entry profiles one T cell receptor (beta chain) with its context. These data come from a study of OX40 agonist ivuxolimab in advanced cancers. Study context: It was permissible to have had prior anti-PD-1, anti-PD-L1 or anti-CTLA-4 therapy, and around 40% had some.

Patients had blood sampled at baseline and again on cycle 4 day 1 and cycle 7 day 1. Repertoires were generated with immunoSEQ multiplex PCR, while TCRdb's copy carries only in-frame clones and drops some. This sample has 20,000 to 25,000 clones, with more than 70% found just once. V was trimmed by 0 bases and J by 4 bases, leaving 9 bases between them. Germline loops: CDR1 WSHSY, CDR2 SAAADI. This CDR3 region has 14 residues. The source material was CD4+ or CD8+ T cells sorted from blood, sampled in a trial of the OX40 agonist ivuxolimab. V is TRBV10-2 and J is TRBJ1-2; a weak D match, TRBD1 (6 bases). The receptor's source is an adult with an advanced solid tumor such as melanoma, head and neck, liver or kidney cancer. In DNA form, the CDR3 reads TGCGCCAGCAGTGAGTCCGGGACATCCTATGGCTACACCTTC. It specifies CASSESGTSYGYTF.